What follows are 3 T cell receptor beta chains derived from one specimen sequenced in a study of cytomegalovirus exposure and HLA in healthy donors. With 60 Vbeta and 13 Jbeta primers, the PCR was carried out. TCRdb's table, derived via immunoSEQ multiplex PCR, lists solely in-frame clones and lacks some. Here the sample spans 110,000 to 150,000 clones, around 79% being singletons. The sample was PBMCs. The origin of the receptors is a female donor in good health and CMV-seronegative.

The chain carries TRBV29-1 and TRBJ1-4; weak D call: TRBD1 (5 bases). The CDR3 has 12 amino acids. V lost 7 bases and J 5 bases, leaving 11 bases between the germline ends. Germline lookup yields CDR1 SQVTM and CDR2 ANQGSEA. The CDR3 nucleotides read TGCAGCGCCCAGGGTTCCAATGAAAAACTGTTTTTT. Translated, it gives CSAQGSNEKLFF.

The gene calls are TRBV5-1 and TRBJ2-3, with 8 bases matching TRBD2. There are 16 residues in the CDR3. Germline CDR1 is SGHRS and CDR2 is YFSETQ. V trimming: 4 bases; J trimming: 0 bases; junction bases outside the gene matches: 7. CDR3 region: CASSIPGLGSTDTQYF. The CDR3 nucleotides read TGCGCCAGCAGCATTCCGGGACTAGGGAGCACAGATACGCAGTATTTT. Full variable domain (rest looked up from reference TRBV5-1 and TRBJ2-3): KAGVTQTPRYLIKTRGQQVTLSCSPISGHRSVSWYQQTPGQGLQFLFEYFSETQRNKGNFPGRFSGRQFSNSRSEMNVSTLELGDSALYLCASSIPGLGSTDTQYFGPGTRLTVL.

The chain recombines TRBV6-4 with TRBJ1-6; a weak D match, TRBD1 (6 bases). Germline V gene lookup returns CDR1 MRHNA and CDR2 SNTAGT. The CDR3 has 15 residues. The V end lost 9 bases, the J end lost 5 bases, and 17 bases lay between the germline ends. CDR3 sequence (DNA): TGTGCCAGGGGGGTTAAAGGACAGAATAATTCACCCCTCCACTTT. It encodes CARGVKGQNNSPLHF.